Each of the 20 T cell receptor beta chains below was sequenced from the same sample in a study of blood T cell repertoires in COVID-19. The repertoire was sequenced with immunoSEQ multiplex PCR; TCRdb's copy has only in-frame clones and lacks some. The sample contains approximately 430,000 clones, roughly 90% of which appear only once. Sequencing was performed on peripheral blood. These receptor sequences come from a woman aged 25-40 years with active or convalescent COVID-19.

CDR3 residues: CASSYLTGKHNYGYTF. As DNA, the CDR3 is TGTGCCAGCAGTTATTTAACAGGGAAACATAACTATGGCTACACCTTC. The genes are TRBV6-2 or TRBV6-3 and TRBJ1-2, with D possibly being TRBD1 (6 bases). This CDR3 comprises 16 residues. V was clipped by 3 bases and J by 1 base, with 15 bases between them. Germline assignment: CDR1 MNHEY and CDR2 SVGEGT.

This rearrangement joins TRBV6-5 to TRBJ2-1, with TRBD1 as a possible D gene (5 bases). This CDR3 has 13 residues. V lost 0 bases and J 9 bases, leaving 9 bases between the germline ends. Germline CDR1 is MNHEY and CDR2 is SVGAGI. The CDR3 region is CASSYSQGGEQFF. DNA of the CDR3: TGTGCCAGCAGTTACTCGCAGGGTGGTGAGCAGTTCTTC.

The rearrangement joins TRBV10-2 to TRBJ2-1, with D uncertain. Germline V gene data show CDR1 as WSHSY and CDR2 as SAAADI. The ends were cut back, 4 bases at V and 12 bases at J, with 10 bases in the middle. This CDR3 has 11 amino acids. Written as DNA, the CDR3 is TGCGCCAGCAGTGTGGGCACATGGCAGTTCTTC. It encodes CASSVGTWQFF.

The chain joins TRBV2 to TRBJ2-2; 7 nucleotides line up with TRBD2. This CDR3 region has 17 residues. Per the germline V gene, CDR1 is SNHLY and CDR2 is FYNNEI. Losses at the gene ends were 1 base for V and 2 bases for J; bases not matched to a gene: 7. CDR3 nucleotides: TGTGCCAGCAGTGAAGGGGTGGGACTATCAAACACCGGGGAGCTGTTTTTT. Its translation: CASSEGVGLSNTGELFF.

The chain is built from TRBV2 and TRBJ1-2, with TRBD1 as a possible D gene (5 bases). This CDR3 is built from 15 residues. The V gene lost 2 bases and the J gene lost 3 bases, with 13 bases spanning the gap. CDR1 SNHLY and CDR2 FYNNEI come from the germline V gene. This CDR3 is CASSERGLADYGYTF. The CDR3 coding sequence is TGTGCCAGCAGTGAAAGGGGACTGGCAGACTATGGCTACACCTTC.

Here the CDR3 reads CASSLVGSGGSAAYEQYF. In nucleotides, the CDR3 is TGCGCCAGCAGCTTGGTGGGTAGCGGGGGCTCAGCTGCCTACGAGCAGTACTTC. V usage is TRBV5-1 and J usage is TRBJ2-7; 9 bases map to TRBD2. The CDR3 covers 18 residues. Looked up from germline, CDR1 is SGHRS and CDR2 is YFSETQ. J lost 2 bases, V lost 0 bases, and 12 bases had no gene match. The whole variable domain, remainder taken from reference TRBV5-1 and TRBJ2-7, is KAGVTQTPRYLIKTRGQQVTLSCSPISGHRSVSWYQQTPGQGLQFLFEYFSETQRNKGNFPGRFSGRQFSNSRSEMNVSTLELGDSALYLCASSLVGSGGSAAYEQYFGPGTRLTVT.

The chain joins TRBV7-6 to TRBJ2-5, with 7 bases matching TRBD2. From germline, CDR1 is SGHVS and CDR2 FNYEAQ. This CDR3 comprises 17 residues. J was trimmed by 2 bases and V by 1 base; bases with no gene match: 10. The CDR3 nucleotides read TGTGCCAGCAGCTTAGGTTTGGCGGGAGTAAGGCAAGAGACCCAGTACTTC. Encoded protein: CASSLGLAGVRQETQYF.

The chain joins TRBV19 to TRBJ1-1, with D possibly matching TRBD1 (5 bases). V lost 3 bases, J lost 11 bases, and 19 bases lay in between. The CDR3 loop spans 14 amino acids. Germline assignment: CDR1 LNHDA and CDR2 SQIVND (reference sequence). The CDR3 DNA follows: TGTGCCAGTAGTATTTCGGGGGGTGGCCCCCCGGCTTTCTTT. This sequence encodes CASSISGGGPPAFF.

The V and J genes are TRBV19 and TRBJ1-4; D gene unclear. CDR3 size: 11 residues. From germline, CDR1 is LNHDA and CDR2 SQIVND (reference sequence). Trimming pared 4 bases from V and 8 bases from J, leaving 5 bases between. CDR3 in DNA: TGTGCCAGTAGTACGGGGGAAAAACTGTTTTTT. It codes for CASSTGEKLFF.

This chain links TRBV7-9 with TRBJ2-1; 9 nucleotides align to TRBD2. J lost 7 bases, V lost 3 bases, and 10 bases had no gene match. The germline V gene encodes CDR1 SEHNR and CDR2 FQNEAQ (reference sequence). The length of the CDR3 is 16 residues. The CDR3 sequence is CASSFRVASGKNEQFF. CDR3 nucleotide sequence: TGTGCCAGCAGCTTTCGAGTGGCTAGCGGGAAGAATGAGCAGTTCTTC.

CDR3 DNA: TGTGCCAGCAGTGAGCGGCGAGCGGGGGCCACCGGGGAGCTGTTTTTT. Protein: CASSERRAGATGELFF. The rearrangement links TRBV2 to TRBJ2-2; 8 positions agree with TRBD2. This CDR3 contains 16 residues. Germline-derived CDR1 and CDR2 are SNHLY and FYNNEI. With 3 bases clipped from V and 4 bases from J, the junction kept 7 bases outside the gene matches.

This chain links TRBV19 with TRBJ1-5; possibly TRBD1 for D (5 bases). Germline V gene lookup returns CDR1 LNHDA and CDR2 SQIVND (reference sequence). With 5 bases removed from V and 0 bases from J, the gap between germline ends came to 17 bases. The CDR3 runs to 17 residues. In DNA, the CDR3 is TGTGCCAGTAGTCCGGGGGTAAAAACCTATAGCAATCAGCCCCAGCATTTT. Translated: CASSPGVKTYSNQPQHF.

There are many counts of this clone. This chain links TRBV6-4 with TRBJ2-2, with a tentative D call TRBD1 (6 bases). The CDR3 runs 15 residues. V shed 3 bases and J shed 2 bases, with 10 bases lying between them. CDR1 is MRHNA and CDR2 is SNTAGT in the germline V gene. This chain's CDR3 is CASSEETGNTGELFF. CDR3 nucleotides: TGTGCCAGCAGTGAGGAGACAGGCAACACCGGGGAGCTGTTTTTT.

This clone occurred a few times. The CDR3 reads CASSEGGLGETQYF. The CDR3 DNA reads as TGTGCCAGCAGTGAAGGGGGCCTCGGGGAGACCCAGTACTTC. J is TRBJ2-5 and V is TRBV2, with D maybe TRBD1 (5 bases). Germline CDR1 and CDR2: SNHLY and FYNNEI. The CDR3 runs 14 residues. Trimming shortened V by 1 base and J by 5 bases, and 11 bases separated the two germline ends. The complete variable domain, with remaining parts taken from reference TRBV2 and TRBJ2-5, reads EPEVTQTPSHQVTQMGQEVILRCVPISNHLYFYWYRQILGQKVEFLVSFYNNEISEKSEIFDDQFSVERPDGSNFTLKIRSTKLEDSAMYFCASSEGGLGETQYFGPGTRLLVL.

The rearrangement uses TRBV10-1 and TRBJ1-1; 10 bases align to TRBD1. From germline, CDR1 is WNHNN and CDR2 SYGVQD (reference sequence). The CDR3 has 16 amino acids. V shed 4 bases, J shed 5 bases, and the junction held 10 bases outside the gene matches. The CDR3, as DNA: TGCGCCAGCAGTGGGGCCCCCGGACAGGGGGGAACTGAAGCTTTCTTT. It codes for CASSGAPGQGGTEAFF.

As DNA, the CDR3 is TGTGCCAGCAGTTCCGCAGCTAACTATGGCTACACCTTC. Its translation is CASSSAANYGYTF. This rearrangement joins TRBV27 to TRBJ1-2, with D hard to call. The length of the CDR3 is 13 residues. Trimming shortened V by 4 bases and J by 0 bases, and 6 bases separated the two germline ends. Looked up from germline, CDR1 is MNHEY and CDR2 is SMNVEV (reference sequence).

The chain employs TRBV5-1 and TRBJ2-3, with 15 bases identical to TRBD2. V shed 4 bases, J shed 6 bases, and the junction held 6 bases outside the gene matches. Germline CDR1 reads SGHRS; CDR2 reads YFSETQ. This CDR3 is built from 16 residues. CDR3 loop: CASSTGLAGGPDTQYF. In DNA, the CDR3 is TGCGCCAGCAGCACGGGACTAGCGGGAGGCCCGGATACGCAGTATTTT.

For this clone: The same CDR3 arises from other DNA sequences in this sample as well. The chain joins TRBV4-1 to TRBJ2-7; TRBD1 is a possible D gene (6 bases). Germline assignment: CDR1 MGHRA and CDR2 YSYEKL. Trimming cost V 1 base and J 1 base, with 8 bases left between them. The CDR3 loop spans 14 amino acids. In DNA, the CDR3 is TGCGCCAGCAGCCAAGGGCAGGGGTCCTACGAGCAGTACTTC. Amino acid sequence: CASSQGQGSYEQYF.

This CDR3 is CASRDRVESRPQHF. The CDR3 nucleotides read TGCGCCAGCAGAGACAGGGTTGAATCGCGGCCCCAGCATTTT. The V call is TRBV10-1, the J call TRBJ1-5; 7 positions match TRBD1. V lost 6 bases, J lost 9 bases, and 11 bases stayed unmatched. Germline V CDR1 and CDR2: WNHNN, SYGVQD (reference sequence). This CDR3 spans 14 amino acids.

The chain couples TRBV5-1 to TRBJ1-1; 10 bases are a match to TRBD1. This CDR3 is built from 20 residues. V was pared by 2 bases and J by 1 base, with 17 bases of the junction left unmatched. Germline CDR1 is SGHRS and CDR2 is YFSETQ. CDR3 in DNA: TGCGCCAGCAGCTTCTTTTACCGGGACAGGGGTTCAGTGGGGAACACTGAAGCTTTCTTT. Amino acid sequence: CASSFFYRDRGSVGNTEAFF.